This T cell receptor beta chain came from a study of monozygotic twins with inflammatory bowel disease. TCRdb reprocessed the 5' RACE reads and stores each CDR3 protein as one record, lacking DNA. The table lists about 300,000 distinct CDR3 sequences. This sequence was found in a human donor with ulcerative colitis or Crohn's disease, or a healthy co-twin of an affected twin (not recorded which). Sequenced material: blood.

The CDR3 loop reads CAWSPAPDGYTF. The V and J genes are TRBV30 and TRBJ1-2. The CDR3 contains 12 residues. The V gene's germline CDR1 is GTSNPN and CDR2 SVGIG (reference sequence).